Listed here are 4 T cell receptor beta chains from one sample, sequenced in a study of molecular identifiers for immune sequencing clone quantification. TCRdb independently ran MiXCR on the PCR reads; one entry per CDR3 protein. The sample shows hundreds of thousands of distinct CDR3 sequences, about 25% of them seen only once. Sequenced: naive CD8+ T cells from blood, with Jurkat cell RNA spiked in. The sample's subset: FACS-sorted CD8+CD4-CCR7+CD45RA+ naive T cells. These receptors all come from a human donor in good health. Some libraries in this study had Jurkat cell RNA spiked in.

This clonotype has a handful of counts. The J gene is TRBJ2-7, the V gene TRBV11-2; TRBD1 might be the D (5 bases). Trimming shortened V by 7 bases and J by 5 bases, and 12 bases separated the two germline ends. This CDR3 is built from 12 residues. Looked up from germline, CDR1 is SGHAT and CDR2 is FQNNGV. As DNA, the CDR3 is TGTGCCAGCACCCAAGGGGCCCACGAGCAGTACTTC. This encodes CASTQGAHEQYF.

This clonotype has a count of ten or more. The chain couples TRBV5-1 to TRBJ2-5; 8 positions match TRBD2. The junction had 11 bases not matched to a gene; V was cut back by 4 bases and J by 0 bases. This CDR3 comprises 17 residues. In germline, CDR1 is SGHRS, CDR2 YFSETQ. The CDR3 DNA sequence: TGCGCCAGCAGCCCCATGCGCGGGGGGCCGTACCAAGAGACCCAGTACTTC. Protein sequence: CASSPMRGGPYQETQYF.

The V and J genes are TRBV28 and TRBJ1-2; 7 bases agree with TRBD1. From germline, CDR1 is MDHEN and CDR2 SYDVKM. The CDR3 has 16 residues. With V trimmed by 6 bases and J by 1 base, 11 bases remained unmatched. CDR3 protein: CASRMDRTLSNYGYTF. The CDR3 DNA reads TGTGCCAGCAGAATGGACAGGACTCTAAGTAACTATGGCTACACCTTC.

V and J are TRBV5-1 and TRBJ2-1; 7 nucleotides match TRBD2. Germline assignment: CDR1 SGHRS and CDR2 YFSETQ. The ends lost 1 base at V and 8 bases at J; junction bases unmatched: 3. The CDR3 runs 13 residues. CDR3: CASSLWLADEQFF. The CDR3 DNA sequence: TGCGCCAGCAGCTTGTGGCTAGCGGATGAGCAGTTCTTC.